This T cell receptor beta chain was captured by sequencing in a study of CD8 T cells in ankylosing spondylitis. Quantitative barcoded 5'-RACE was used to prepare TCR beta libraries. TCRdb re-derived calls from the 5' RACE reads in MiXCR, one entry per CDR3 protein. The sample lists around 210,000 distinct CDR3 sequences, 8% to 10% seen once, with 4.5% to 5% in the top ten. Germline V gene sequence: CDR1 LGHNA, CDR2 YNFKEQ. This CDR3 contains 15 residues. V was pared by 5 bases and J by 9 bases, with 8 bases of the junction left unmatched. This clonotype has ten or more counts. J is TRBJ2-1 and V is TRBV4-2; 12 bases are a match to TRBD2. The source material was blood, either unsorted or a sorted T cell fraction (not recorded which). This TCR was recovered from a female donor with ankylosing spondylitis or in good health (not recorded which). The CDR3 sequence: CASSMLAGGPGEQFF. The CDR3 DNA follows: TGTGCCAGCAGCATGCTAGCGGGAGGGCCCGGTGAGCAGTTCTTC.